This T cell receptor beta chain was observed in a study of control samples from healthy donors and cancer patients. Clones were read by immunoSEQ multiplex PCR, and TCRdb kept only the in-frame ones, dropping some. This table has 150,000 to 200,000 clones, 91% appearing once. V lost 5 bases and J 0 bases, leaving 12 bases between the germline ends. The germline gives CDR1 SGHNT, CDR2 YYREEE (reference sequence). CDR3 length: 16 residues. The receptor comes from a woman aged 30 to 39 in good health. The rearrangement joins TRBV5-4 to TRBJ1-6; D is possibly TRBD1 (6 bases). Sequencing was performed on blood. The CDR3 coding sequence is TGTGCCAGCAGACGTACAGGGAGCTCCTATAATTCACCCCTCCACTTT. It encodes CASRRTGSSYNSPLHF.